The following is a TCR beta chain sequence with its context. Data came from immunoSEQ multiplex PCR; TCRdb stores just in-frame clones and leaves some out. The repertoire has some 490,000 clones, about 85% of them found once; the top ten carry approximately 8%. The record originates from a study of blood T cell repertoires in COVID-19. V lost 4 bases to trimming and J lost 6 bases, with 16 bases between them. The CDR3 length is 15 residues. Germline lookup yields CDR1 MGHRA and CDR2 YSYEKL. Cohort 3 donors were reported recovered after two negative PCRs, clearance, or symptom resolution. The V and J genes are TRBV4-1 and TRBJ1-5; D gene ambiguous. The TCR originated in a woman aged 55-75 years who had recovered from COVID-19. The sequenced sample consisted of PBMCs or T cells enriched from blood (not recorded which). The DNA of the CDR3 is TGCGCCAGCAGCCCTCGGGTCACCCAGAGTCAGCCCCAGCATTTT. Its translation: CASSPRVTQSQPQHF.